The 16 T cell receptor beta chains presented below share a single source sample, sequenced in a study of blood T cell repertoires in COVID-19. This table comes from immunoSEQ multiplex PCR, and its TCRdb copy is limited to in-frame clones, with some not included. The data contain some 280,000 clones, 70% to 90% of them singletons. Sequencing was done on a sample of peripheral blood. The receptor source for this set is a woman between 50 and 59 years old with active or convalescent COVID-19.

The chain recombines TRBV9 with TRBJ1-5; D gene uncertain. This CDR3 spans 10 amino acids. V shed 2 bases and J shed 9 bases, with 3 bases lying between them. Per the germline V gene, CDR1 is SGDLS and CDR2 is YYNGEE. CDR3 DNA sequence: TGTGCCAGCAGCGTGAGGCCCCAGCATTTT. It encodes CASSVRPQHF.

As to this clone: Other DNA sequences in this sample translate to the same CDR3. The chain is built from TRBV19 and TRBJ2-2, with 7 bases fitting TRBD1. CDR3 size: 15 residues. Germline assignment: CDR1 LNHDA and CDR2 SQIVND (reference sequence). J lost 0 bases, V lost 6 bases, and 4 bases had no gene match. CDR3 protein: CASRPGQTNTGELFF. The CDR3 DNA follows: TGTGCCAGTAGGCCGGGACAGACGAACACCGGGGAGCTGTTTTTT.

This clone is a singleton in its sample. The CDR3 sequence: CASRWGTGPRDGYTF. As DNA, the CDR3 is TGCGCCAGCAGGTGGGGGACAGGTCCCCGTGATGGCTACACCTTC. The chain has TRBV5-1 and TRBJ1-2; 8 bases are shared with TRBD1. Germline assignment: CDR1 SGHRS and CDR2 YFSETQ. The CDR3 totals 15 residues. V was clipped by 5 bases and J by 6 bases; unmatched bases: 12.

The chain couples TRBV5-1 to TRBJ2-7; TRBD2 is a possible D gene (5 bases). Germline loops: CDR1 SGHRS, CDR2 YFSETQ. There are 13 residues in the CDR3. V was clipped by 4 bases and J by 5 bases, with 13 bases between them. The CDR3 sequence: CASSPSRGNEQYF. DNA of the CDR3: TGCGCCAGCAGCCCCTCTCGGGGAAACGAGCAGTACTTC.

This rearrangement joins TRBV19 to TRBJ1-5; D is unclear. Trimming left V 3 bases short and J 0 bases short, with 9 bases between. Looked up from germline, CDR1 is LNHDA and CDR2 is SQIVND (reference sequence). CDR3 length: 15 amino acids. DNA of the CDR3: TGTGCCAGTAGTATCCCTCCAGATAGCAATCAGCCCCAGCATTTT. This encodes CASSIPPDSNQPQHF.

J is TRBJ2-5 and V is TRBV24-1; maybe TRBD1 (7 bases). Germline CDR1 KGHDR, CDR2 SFDVKD. V lost 0 bases, J lost 4 bases, and 11 bases lay in between. This CDR3 is built from 15 residues. This CDR3 reads CATSDLSGGRETQYF. CDR3 coding DNA: TGTGCCACCAGTGATTTGTCAGGGGGGCGAGAGACCCAGTACTTC.

The genes are TRBV29-1 and TRBJ2-3; 9 nucleotides match TRBD1. The CDR3 is 13 amino acids. Germline loops: CDR1 SQVTM, CDR2 ANQGSEA. V trimming: 6 bases; J trimming: 5 bases; junction bases outside the gene matches: 6. The DNA of the CDR3 is TGCAGCGTGGACAGGGGAAAGAGAGATACGCAGTATTTT. Amino acid sequence: CSVDRGKRDTQYF.

CDR3 residues: CASSTQSGTGIDEQFF. The CDR3 region has the DNA TGCGCCAGCAGCACTCAGTCCGGGACAGGGATCGATGAGCAGTTCTTC. The gene calls are TRBV5-1 and TRBJ2-1, with 9 bases that match TRBD1. V dropped 4 bases and J dropped 8; count of bases not matched to a gene: 13. This CDR3 is built from 16 residues. Germline V CDR1 and CDR2: SGHRS, YFSETQ.

The rearrangement links TRBV6-5 to TRBJ1-2, with D possibly TRBD1 on 6 matching bases. The germline V gene has CDR1 MNHEY and CDR2 SVGAGI. The V gene lost 7 bases and the J gene lost 5 bases, with 17 bases spanning the gap. The CDR3 runs to 14 residues. CDR3 nucleotides: TGTGCCAGCACCCTCGGGGGGCAGCCATATGGCTACACCTTC. This gives the protein CASTLGGQPYGYTF.

The V call is TRBV14, the J call TRBJ1-2, with D possibly matching TRBD1 (5 bases). The CDR3 contains 14 residues. Germline V gives CDR1 SGHDN, CDR2 FVKESK. The V end lost 1 base, the J end lost 8 bases, and 14 bases lay between the germline ends. CDR3 DNA: TGTGCCAGCAGCCAAGGCCAGGGTTACGGAGGCTACACCTTC. Translated: CASSQGQGYGGYTF.

This rearrangement joins TRBV28 to TRBJ1-1, with 8 bases matching TRBD1. The CDR3 is 16 residues long. Looked up from germline, CDR1 is MDHEN and CDR2 is SYDVKM. The J segment lost 1 base and the V segment lost 3 bases, leaving 7 bases of the junction unmatched. The CDR3: CASSFQGAIGNTEAFF. The CDR3 nucleotides are TGTGCCAGCAGTTTCCAGGGGGCGATTGGGAACACTGAAGCTTTCTTT.

The gene calls are TRBV18 and TRBJ1-2, with D uncertain. From germline, CDR1 is KGHSH and CDR2 LQKENI. The V gene lost 3 bases and the J gene lost 3 bases, with 8 bases spanning the gap. This CDR3 has 13 residues. CDR3 loop: CASSPGRHYGYTF. CDR3 sequence (DNA): TGTGCCAGCTCACCGGGGAGGCACTATGGCTACACCTTC.

The gene calls are TRBV7-9 and TRBJ2-1; possibly TRBD2 for D (6 bases). The germline CDR1 and CDR2 sequences are SEHNR and FQNEAQ (reference sequence). Trimming stripped 1 base from V and 3 bases from J, with 10 bases between. CDR3 length equals 15 residues. The CDR3 region has the DNA TGTGCCAGCAGCTTAGTAGCGGCAAGCTACAATGAGCAGTTCTTC. Its protein is CASSLVAASYNEQFF.

V usage is TRBV18 and J usage is TRBJ1-5, with D perhaps matching TRBD1 (6 bases). The CDR3 contains 15 residues. Trimming pared 6 bases from V and 1 base from J, leaving 13 bases between. The V gene's germline CDR1 is KGHSH and CDR2 LQKENI. Written as DNA, the CDR3 is TGTGCCAGCTCGGAGATACAGGGAAGCAATCAGCCCCAGCATTTT. This sequence encodes CASSEIQGSNQPQHF.

This clone was seen a single time. J is TRBJ2-1 and V is TRBV19; 13 bases map to TRBD2. V was pared by 6 bases and J by 0 bases, with 5 bases of the junction left unmatched. This CDR3 region has 17 residues. Germline V gene data show CDR1 as LNHDA and CDR2 as SQIVND (reference sequence). Here the CDR3 reads CASSLLAGGPSYNEQFF. For the CDR3, the DNA is TGTGCCAGTAGCCTACTAGCGGGAGGGCCCTCCTACAATGAGCAGTTCTTC. The full variable domain, rest sourced from reference TRBV19 and TRBJ2-1, is DGGITQSPKYLFRKEGQNVTLSCEQNLNHDAMYWYRQDPGQGLRLIYYSQIVNDFQKGDIAEGYSVSREKKESFPLTVTSAQKNPTAFYLCASSLLAGGPSYNEQFFGPGTRLTVL.

To note about this clone: A far larger clone is just one base off, so this is likely a read error. The chain uses TRBV7-9 and TRBJ1-6; 9 nucleotides agree with TRBD1. Germline assignment: CDR1 SEHNR and CDR2 FQNEAQ (reference sequence). Trimming at V came to 5 bases and at J to 7 bases, leaving 3 bases not matched to a gene. The CDR3 covers 14 residues. The CDR3 protein is CASSLGTGNSPLHF. The CDR3 DNA sequence: TGTGCCAGCAGCCTCGGGACAGGGAATTCACCCCTCCACTTT.